This T cell receptor beta chain was documented in a study of T cell responses to AZD1222 COVID-19 vaccine. The study, taken as a whole, reports: Scientists sampled the repertoires only once the peak T cell response had passed. Spike-specific TCR breadth rose after two AZD1222 doses, and depth rose as well. Just a handful of people given AZD1222 tested seropositive at baseline. Vaccine-related CD4 TCRs covered spike, predominating at 160-218 and 743-854.

Profiling relied on immunoSEQ multiplex PCR, and the TCRdb table lists in-frame clones only, not all of them. The sample carries 120,000 or so clones, 75% to 85% recorded once. As for this clone: Its specificity is not known.

The V and J ends lost 7 bases and 1 base respectively, with 8 bases between them. The V gene's germline CDR1 is SGHAT and CDR2 FQNNGV. CDR3 size: 12 residues. The chain has TRBV11-2 and TRBJ2-7; D gene unclear. This sequence was found in an adult who received the AZD1222 COVID-19 vaccine. Sequencing used peripheral blood, obtained 28 days after the second AZD1222 dose. The CDR3 nucleotides are TGTGCCAGCACCGAGCCTTCCTACGAGCAGTACTTC. Residues: CASTEPSYEQYF.